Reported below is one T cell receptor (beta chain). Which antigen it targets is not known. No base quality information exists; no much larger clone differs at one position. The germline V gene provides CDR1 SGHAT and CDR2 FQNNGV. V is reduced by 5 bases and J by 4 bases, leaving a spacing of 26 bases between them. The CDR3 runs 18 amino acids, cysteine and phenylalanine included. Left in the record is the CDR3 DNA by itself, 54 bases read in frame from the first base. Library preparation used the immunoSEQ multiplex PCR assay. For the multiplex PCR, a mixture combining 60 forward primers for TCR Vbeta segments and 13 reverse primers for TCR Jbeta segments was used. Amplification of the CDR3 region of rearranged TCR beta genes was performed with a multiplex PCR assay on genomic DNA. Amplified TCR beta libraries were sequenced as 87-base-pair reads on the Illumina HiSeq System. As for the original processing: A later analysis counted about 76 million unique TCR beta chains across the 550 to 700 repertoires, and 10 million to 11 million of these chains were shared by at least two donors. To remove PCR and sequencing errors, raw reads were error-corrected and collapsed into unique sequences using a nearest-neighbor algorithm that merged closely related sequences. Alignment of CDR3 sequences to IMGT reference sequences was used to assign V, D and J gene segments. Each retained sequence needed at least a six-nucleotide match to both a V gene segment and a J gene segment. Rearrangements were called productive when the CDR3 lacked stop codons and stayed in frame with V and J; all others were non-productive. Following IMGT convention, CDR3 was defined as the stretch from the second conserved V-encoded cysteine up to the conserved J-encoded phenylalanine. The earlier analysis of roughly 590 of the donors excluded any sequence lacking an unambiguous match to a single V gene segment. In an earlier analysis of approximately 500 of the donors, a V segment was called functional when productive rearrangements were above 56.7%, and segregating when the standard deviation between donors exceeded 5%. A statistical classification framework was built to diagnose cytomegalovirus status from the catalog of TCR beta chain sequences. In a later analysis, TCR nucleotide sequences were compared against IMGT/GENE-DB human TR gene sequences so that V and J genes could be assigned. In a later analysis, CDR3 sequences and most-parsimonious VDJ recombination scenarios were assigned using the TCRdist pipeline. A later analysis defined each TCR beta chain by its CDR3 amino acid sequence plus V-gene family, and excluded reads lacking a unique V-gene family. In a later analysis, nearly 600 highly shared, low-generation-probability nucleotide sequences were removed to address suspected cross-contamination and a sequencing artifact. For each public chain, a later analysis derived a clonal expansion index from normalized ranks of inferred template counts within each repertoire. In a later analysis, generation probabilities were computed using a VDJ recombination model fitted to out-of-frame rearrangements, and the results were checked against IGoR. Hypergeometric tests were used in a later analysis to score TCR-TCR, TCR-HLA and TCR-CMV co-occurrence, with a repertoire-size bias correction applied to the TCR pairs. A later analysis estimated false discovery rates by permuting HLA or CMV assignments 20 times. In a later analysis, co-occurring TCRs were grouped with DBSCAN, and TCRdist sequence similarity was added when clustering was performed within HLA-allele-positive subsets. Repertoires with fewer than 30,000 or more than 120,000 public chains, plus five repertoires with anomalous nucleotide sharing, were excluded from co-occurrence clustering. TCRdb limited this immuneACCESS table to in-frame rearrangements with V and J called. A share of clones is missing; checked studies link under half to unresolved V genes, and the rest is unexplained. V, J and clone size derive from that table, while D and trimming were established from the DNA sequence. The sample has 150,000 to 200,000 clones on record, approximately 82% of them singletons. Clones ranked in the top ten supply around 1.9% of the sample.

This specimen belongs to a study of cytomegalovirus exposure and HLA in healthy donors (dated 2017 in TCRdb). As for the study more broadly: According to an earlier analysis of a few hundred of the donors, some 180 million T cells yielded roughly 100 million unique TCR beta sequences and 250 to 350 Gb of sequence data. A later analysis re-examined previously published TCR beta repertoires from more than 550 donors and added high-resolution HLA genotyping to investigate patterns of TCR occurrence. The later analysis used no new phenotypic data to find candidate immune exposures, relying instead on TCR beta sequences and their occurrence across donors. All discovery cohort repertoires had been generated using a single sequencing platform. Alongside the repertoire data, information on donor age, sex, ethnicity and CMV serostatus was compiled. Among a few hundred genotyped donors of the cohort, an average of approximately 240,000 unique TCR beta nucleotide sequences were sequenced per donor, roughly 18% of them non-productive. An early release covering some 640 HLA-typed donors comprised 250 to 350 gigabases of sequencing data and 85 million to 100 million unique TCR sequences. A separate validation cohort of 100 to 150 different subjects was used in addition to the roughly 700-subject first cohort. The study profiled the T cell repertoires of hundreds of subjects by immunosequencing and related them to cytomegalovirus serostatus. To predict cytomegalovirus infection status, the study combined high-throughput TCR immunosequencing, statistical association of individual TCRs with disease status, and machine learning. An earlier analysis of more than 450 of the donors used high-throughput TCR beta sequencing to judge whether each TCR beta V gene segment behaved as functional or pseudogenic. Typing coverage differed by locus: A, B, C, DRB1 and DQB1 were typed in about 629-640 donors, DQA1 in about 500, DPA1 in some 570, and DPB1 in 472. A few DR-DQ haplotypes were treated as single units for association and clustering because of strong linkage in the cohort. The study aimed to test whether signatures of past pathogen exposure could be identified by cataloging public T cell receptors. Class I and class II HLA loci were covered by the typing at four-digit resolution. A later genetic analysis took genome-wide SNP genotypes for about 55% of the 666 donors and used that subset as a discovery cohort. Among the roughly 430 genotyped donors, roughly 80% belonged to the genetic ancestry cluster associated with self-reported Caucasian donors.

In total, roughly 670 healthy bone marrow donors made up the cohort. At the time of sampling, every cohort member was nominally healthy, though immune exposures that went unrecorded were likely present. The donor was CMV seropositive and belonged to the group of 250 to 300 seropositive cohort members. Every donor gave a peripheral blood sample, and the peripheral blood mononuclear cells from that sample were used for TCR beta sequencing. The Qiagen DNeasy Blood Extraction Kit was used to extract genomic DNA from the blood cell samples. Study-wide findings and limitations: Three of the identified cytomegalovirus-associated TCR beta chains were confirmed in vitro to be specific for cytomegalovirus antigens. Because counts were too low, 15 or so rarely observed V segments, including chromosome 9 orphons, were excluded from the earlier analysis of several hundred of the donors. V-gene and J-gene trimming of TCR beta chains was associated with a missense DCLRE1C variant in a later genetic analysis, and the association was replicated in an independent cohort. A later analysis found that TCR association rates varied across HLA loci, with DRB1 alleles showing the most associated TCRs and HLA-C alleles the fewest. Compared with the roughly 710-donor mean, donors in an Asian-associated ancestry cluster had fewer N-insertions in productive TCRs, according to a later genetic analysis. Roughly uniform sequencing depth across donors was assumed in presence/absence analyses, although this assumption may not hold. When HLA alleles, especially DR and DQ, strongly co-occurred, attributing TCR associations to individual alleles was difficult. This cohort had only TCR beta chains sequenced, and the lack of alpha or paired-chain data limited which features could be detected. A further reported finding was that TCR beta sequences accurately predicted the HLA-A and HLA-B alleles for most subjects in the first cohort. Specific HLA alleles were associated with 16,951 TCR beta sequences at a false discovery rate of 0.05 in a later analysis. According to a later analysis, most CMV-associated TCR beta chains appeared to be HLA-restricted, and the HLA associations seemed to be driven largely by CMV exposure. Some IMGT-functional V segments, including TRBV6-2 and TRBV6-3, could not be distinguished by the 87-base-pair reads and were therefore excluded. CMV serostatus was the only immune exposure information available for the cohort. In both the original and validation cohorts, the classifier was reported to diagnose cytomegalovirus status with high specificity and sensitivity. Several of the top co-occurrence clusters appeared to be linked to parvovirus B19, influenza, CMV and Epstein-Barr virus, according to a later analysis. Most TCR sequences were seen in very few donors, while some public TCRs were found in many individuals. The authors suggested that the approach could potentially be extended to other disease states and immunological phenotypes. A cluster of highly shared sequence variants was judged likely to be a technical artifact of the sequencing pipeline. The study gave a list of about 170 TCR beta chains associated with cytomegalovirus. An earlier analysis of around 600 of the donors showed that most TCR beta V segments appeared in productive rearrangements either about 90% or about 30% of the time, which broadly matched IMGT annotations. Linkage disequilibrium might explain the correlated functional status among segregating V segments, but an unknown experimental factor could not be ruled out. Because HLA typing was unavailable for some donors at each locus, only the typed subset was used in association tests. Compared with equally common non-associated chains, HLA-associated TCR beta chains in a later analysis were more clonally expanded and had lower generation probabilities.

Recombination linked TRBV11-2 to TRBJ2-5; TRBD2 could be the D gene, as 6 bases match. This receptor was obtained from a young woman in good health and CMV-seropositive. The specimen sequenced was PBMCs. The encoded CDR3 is CASSDTLLGGVAGETQYF. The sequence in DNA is TGTGCCAGCAGCGACACCCTCCTCGGCGGGGTGGCCGGAGAGACCCAGTACTTC.